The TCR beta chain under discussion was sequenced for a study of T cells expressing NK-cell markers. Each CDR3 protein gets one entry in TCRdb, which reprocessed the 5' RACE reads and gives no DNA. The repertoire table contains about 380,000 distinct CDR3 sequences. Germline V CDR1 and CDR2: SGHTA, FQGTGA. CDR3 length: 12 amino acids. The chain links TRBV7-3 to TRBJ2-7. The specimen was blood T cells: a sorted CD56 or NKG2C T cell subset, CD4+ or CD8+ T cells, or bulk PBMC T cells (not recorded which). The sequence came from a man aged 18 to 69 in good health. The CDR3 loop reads CASSQDGYEQYF.